This entry lists 10 T cell receptor beta chains sequenced from one sample in a study of cytomegalovirus exposure and HLA in healthy donors (dated by TCRdb to the late 2010s). The library was built by means of the immunoSEQ multiplex PCR assay. TCRdb stores this immuneACCESS table with in-frame sequences only. Part of the clones is absent; in the studies checked, under half of the shortfall reflects unresolved V genes, and no reason is known for the rest. Across this sample there are approximately 80,000 clones, with over 85% seen only once. 3.6% of the sample rests with the top ten. The sequencing sample was made of PBMCs. All receptors come from a woman in her 30s in good health and CMV-seronegative.

The DNA of the CDR3 is TGTGCCAGTAGTACGGGAGGGCCGATAAGCACAGATACGCAGTATTTT. Translation gives CASSTGGPISTDTQYF. This chain links TRBV19 with TRBJ2-3, with 8 bases identical to TRBD2. This CDR3 is 16 amino acids long. Germline values: CDR1 LNHDA, CDR2 SQIVND (reference sequence). Trimming cost V 4 bases and J 0 bases; bases outside gene matches: 6.

This sequence joins TRBV30 and TRBJ2-7; 8 bases agree with TRBD1. The CDR3 runs 15 residues. Losses at the gene ends were 0 bases for V and 0 bases for J; bases not matched to a gene: 4. The germline V gene encodes CDR1 GTSNPN and CDR2 SVGIG (reference sequence). This CDR3 is CAWSVGQGTSYEQYF. CDR3 sequence (DNA): TGTGCCTGGAGTGTAGGACAGGGTACCTCCTACGAGCAGTACTTC.

V usage is TRBV4-1 and J usage is TRBJ2-1; TRBD2 might be the D (6 bases). The ends were cut back, 2 bases at V and 9 bases at J, with 20 bases in the middle. Germline V lookup: CDR1 MGHRA, CDR2 YSYEKL. The CDR3 length is 16 residues. This CDR3 is CASSQPTAGKGFEQFF. The CDR3 DNA follows: TGCGCCAGCAGCCAACCGACAGCGGGTAAGGGATTTGAGCAGTTCTTC.

The chain recombines TRBV6-5 with TRBJ1-2; D is unclear. V was clipped by 7 bases and J by 7 bases, with 10 bases between them. The CDR3 contains 11 residues. In germline, CDR1 is MNHEY, CDR2 SVGAGI. The CDR3 loop reads CASKAEGGYTF. CDR3 bases: TGTGCCAGCAAAGCAGAGGGTGGCTACACCTTC.

The V gene is TRBV7-2, the J gene TRBJ2-1; TRBD2 matches at 7 bases. Germline V gives CDR1 SGHTA, CDR2 FQGNSA. The V segment lost 5 bases and the J segment 7 bases; nucleotides outside the gene matches: 11. The CDR3 covers 15 residues. For the CDR3, the DNA is TGTGCCAGCAGCCAGTCAGCGGGGCTAGCGAATGAGCAGTTCTTC. It yields the protein CASSQSAGLANEQFF.

This chain joins TRBV7-9 and TRBJ1-2; D is uncertain. The CDR3 is 14 residues long. V lost 2 bases to trimming and J lost 2 bases, with 9 bases between them. CDR1 and CDR2 (germline): SEHNR, FQNEAQ (reference sequence). In DNA form, the CDR3 reads TGTGCCAGCAGCTTAAGCCAGGAAAACTATGGCTACACCTTC. Translated, it gives CASSLSQENYGYTF.

Only one count was recorded for this clone. This chain connects TRBV5-6 to TRBJ2-2, with D perhaps matching TRBD1 (6 bases). The CDR3 has 15 amino acids. Germline values: CDR1 SGHDT, CDR2 YYEEEE. The V end was cut by 4 bases, the J end by 5 bases, with 15 bases between. In nucleotides, the CDR3 is TGTGCCAGCAGCATACGGACAGCGCCTACCGGGGAGCTGTTTTTT. Its translation is CASSIRTAPTGELFF.

The rearrangement joins TRBV7-3 to TRBJ2-1, with D perhaps matching TRBD2 (5 bases). V was shortened by 8 bases and J by 2 bases, with 10 bases between the two germline ends. The CDR3 runs to 13 residues. From germline, CDR1 is SGHTA and CDR2 FQGTGA. CDR3 coding DNA: TGTGCCAGCGCAGCGGATACCTACAATGAGCAGTTCTTC. Translated, it gives CASAADTYNEQFF.

The chain links TRBV11-2 to TRBJ2-1, with D possibly being TRBD2 (6 bases). CDR1 is SGHAT, CDR2 FQNNGV, per germline. The CDR3 extends over 16 amino acids. V was cut by 1 base and J by 0 bases, with 10 bases left in between. The CDR3 spells CASSLVRGSSYNEQFF. The CDR3 bases are TGTGCCAGCAGCTTAGTTCGGGGGAGCTCCTACAATGAGCAGTTCTTC. The complete variable domain, with remaining parts taken from reference TRBV11-2 and TRBJ2-1, reads EAGVAQSPRYKIIEKRQSVAFWCNPISGHATLYWYQQILGQGPKLLIQFQNNGVVDDSQLPKDRFSAERLKGVDSTLKIQPAKLEDSAVYLCASSLVRGSSYNEQFFGPGTRLTVL.

The V call is TRBV6-6, the J call TRBJ2-2, with 7 nucleotides matching TRBD2. The CDR3 extends over 16 amino acids. Losses at the gene ends were 6 bases for V and 6 bases for J; bases not matched to a gene: 13. Germline V gene data show CDR1 as MNHNY and CDR2 as SVGAGI (reference sequence). CDR3 sequence (DNA): TGTGCCAGCAGGCCCGATCGGACTAGTTTGTCCGGGGAGCTGTTTTTT. Residues: CASRPDRTSLSGELFF.